The source of this T cell receptor beta chain is a study of cytomegalovirus exposure and HLA in healthy donors. Findings of the study overall: One later analysis reportedly identified an Asian-associated ancestry cluster that showed fewer N-insertions than the approximately 670-donor mean. Reports indicate that TCR beta sequences accurately predicted the HLA-A and HLA-B alleles of most subjects.

Use of 60 Vbeta and 13 Jbeta primers characterized the PCR. The assay was immunoSEQ multiplex PCR, and TCRdb's table has in-frame clones only and misses some. Among roughly 180,000 clones listed, 80% to 90% were seen once. Comment on this clone: Its target is unknown.

The sample comprised PBMCs. The clonotype comes from a young man in good health and CMV-seropositive.

The CDR3 is CASSYSASSGGYTF. CDR3 in DNA: TGTGCCAGCAGTTACTCGGCCAGCTCGGGTGGCTACACCTTC. The chain has TRBV6-5 and TRBJ1-2; no clear D. The germline gives CDR1 MNHEY, CDR2 SVGAGI. V lost 0 bases, J lost 7 bases, and 12 bases lay in between. The length of the CDR3 is 14 residues.